This T cell receptor (beta chain) was obtained from a study of cytomegalovirus exposure and HLA in healthy donors. The wider study: The same platform was used for the 130 or so validation repertoires as for the roughly 730 first-cohort repertoires, as reported in a later analysis.

Generated by immunoSEQ multiplex PCR, the TCRdb table keeps only in-frame clones and is missing some. The repertoire holds 150,000 to 200,000 clones, about 90% seen once, with 10% in the top ten. The study's findings and limits: The classifier, whose performance was assessed in both the original and validation cohorts, reportedly diagnosed cytomegalovirus status with high specificity and sensitivity.

Trimming stripped 4 bases from V and 4 bases from J, with 5 bases between. This CDR3 has 12 amino acids. Per germline, CDR1 SGDLS and CDR2 YYNGEE. This clone was found once. Its matching antigen is unknown. This chain uses TRBV9 with TRBJ2-2; unclear D gene. Sequences were obtained from PBMCs. The source is a woman between 18 and 29 years old in good health and CMV-seropositive. As DNA, the CDR3 is TGTGCCAGCAGCTTCCTCACCGGGGAGCTGTTTTTT. Translating gives CASSFLTGELFF. Using reference TRBV9 and TRBJ2-2 for the parts outside the CDR3, the full variable domain is DSGVTQTPKHLITATGQRVTLRCSPRSGDLSVYWYQQSLDQGLQFLIQYYNGEERAKGNILERFSAQQFPDLHSELNLSSLELGDSALYFCASSFLTGELFFGEGSRLTVL.